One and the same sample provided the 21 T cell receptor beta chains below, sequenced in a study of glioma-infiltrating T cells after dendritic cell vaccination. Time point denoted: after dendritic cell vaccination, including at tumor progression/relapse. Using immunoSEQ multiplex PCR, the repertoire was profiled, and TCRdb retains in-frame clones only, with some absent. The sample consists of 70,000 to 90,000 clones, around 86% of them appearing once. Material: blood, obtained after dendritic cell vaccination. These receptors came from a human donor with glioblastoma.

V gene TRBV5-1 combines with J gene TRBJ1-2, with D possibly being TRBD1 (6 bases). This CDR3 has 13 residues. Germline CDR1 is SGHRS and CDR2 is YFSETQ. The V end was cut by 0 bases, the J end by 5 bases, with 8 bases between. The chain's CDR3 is CASSLDREYGYTF. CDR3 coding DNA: TGCGCCAGCAGCTTGGACAGGGAATATGGCTACACCTTC.

The CDR3 region is CASSNSRDRGGGTEAFF. For the CDR3, the DNA is TGTGCCAGCTCTAATAGCCGGGACAGGGGAGGAGGCACTGAAGCTTTCTTT. V gene TRBV18 combines with J gene TRBJ1-1, with 10 positions matching TRBD1. Unmatched junction bases numbered 14, after V lost 6 bases and J lost 4 bases. CDR3 length equals 17 residues. Germline V gives CDR1 KGHSH, CDR2 LQKENI.

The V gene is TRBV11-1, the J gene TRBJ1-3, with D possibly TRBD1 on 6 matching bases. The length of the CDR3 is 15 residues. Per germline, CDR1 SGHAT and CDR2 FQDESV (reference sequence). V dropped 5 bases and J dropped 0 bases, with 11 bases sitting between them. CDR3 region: CASSIDRTSGNTIYF. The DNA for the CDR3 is TGTGCCAGCAGCATAGACAGGACCTCTGGAAACACCATATATTTT.

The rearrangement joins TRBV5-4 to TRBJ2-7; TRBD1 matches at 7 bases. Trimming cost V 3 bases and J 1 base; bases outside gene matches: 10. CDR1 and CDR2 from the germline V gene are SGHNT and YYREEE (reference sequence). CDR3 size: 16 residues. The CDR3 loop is CASSSMQDRHSYEQYF. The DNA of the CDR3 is TGTGCCAGCAGCTCCATGCAGGACAGGCATTCCTACGAGCAGTACTTC.

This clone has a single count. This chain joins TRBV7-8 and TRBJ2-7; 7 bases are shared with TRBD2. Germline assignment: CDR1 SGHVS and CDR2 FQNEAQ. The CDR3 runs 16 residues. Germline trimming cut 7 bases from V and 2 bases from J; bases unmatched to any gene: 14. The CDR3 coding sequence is TGTGCCAGCACCAAACATCAGGGCGGGAGCACCTACGAGCAGTACTTC. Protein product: CASTKHQGGSTYEQYF. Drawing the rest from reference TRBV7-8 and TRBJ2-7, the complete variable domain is GAGVSQSPRYKVAKRGQDVALRCDPISGHVSLFWYQQALGQGPEFLTYFQNEAQLDKSGLPSDRFFAERPEGSVSTLKIQRTQQEDSAVYLCASTKHQGGSTYEQYFGPGTRLTVT.

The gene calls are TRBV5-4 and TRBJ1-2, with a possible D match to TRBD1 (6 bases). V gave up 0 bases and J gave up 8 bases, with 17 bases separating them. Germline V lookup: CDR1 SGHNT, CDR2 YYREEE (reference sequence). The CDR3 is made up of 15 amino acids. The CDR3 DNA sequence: TGTGCCAGCAGCTTGGGAGGACAGCCGACTATGGGCTACACCTTC. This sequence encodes CASSLGGQPTMGYTF.

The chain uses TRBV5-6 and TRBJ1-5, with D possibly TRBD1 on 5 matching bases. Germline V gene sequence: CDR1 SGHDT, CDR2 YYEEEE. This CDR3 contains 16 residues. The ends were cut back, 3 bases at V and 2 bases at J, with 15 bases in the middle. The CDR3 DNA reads TGTGCCAGCAGCTCTTTACAGGATTCGGGCAATCAGCCCCAGCATTTT. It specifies CASSSLQDSGNQPQHF.

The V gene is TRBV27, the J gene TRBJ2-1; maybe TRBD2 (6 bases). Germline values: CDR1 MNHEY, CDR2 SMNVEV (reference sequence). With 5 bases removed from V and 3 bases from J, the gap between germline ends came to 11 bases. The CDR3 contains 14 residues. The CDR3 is CASSARDFYNEQFF. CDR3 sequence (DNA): TGTGCCAGCAGTGCCCGGGACTTCTACAATGAGCAGTTCTTC.

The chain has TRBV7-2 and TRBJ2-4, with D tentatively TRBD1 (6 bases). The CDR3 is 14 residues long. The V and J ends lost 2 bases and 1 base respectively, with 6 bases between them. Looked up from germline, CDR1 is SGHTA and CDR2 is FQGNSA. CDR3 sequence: CASSLQGAKNIQYF. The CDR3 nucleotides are TGTGCCAGCAGCTTACAGGGGGCCAAAAACATTCAGTACTTC.

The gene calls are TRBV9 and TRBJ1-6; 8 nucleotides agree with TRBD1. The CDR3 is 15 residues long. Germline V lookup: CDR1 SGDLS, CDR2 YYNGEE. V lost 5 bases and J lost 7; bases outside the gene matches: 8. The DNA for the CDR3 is TGTGCCAGCAGAGCTCCGGGACAGGAAAATTCACCCCTCCACTTT. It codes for CASRAPGQENSPLHF.

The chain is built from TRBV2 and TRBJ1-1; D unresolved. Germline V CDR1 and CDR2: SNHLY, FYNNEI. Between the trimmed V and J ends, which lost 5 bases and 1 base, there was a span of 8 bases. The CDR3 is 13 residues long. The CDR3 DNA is TGTGCCAGCAGTCCAGATCAGAACACTGAAGCTTTCTTT. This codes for CASSPDQNTEAFF.

The CDR3 loop is CASKLAGGFTGELFF. The CDR3 bases are TGTGCCAGCAAACTAGCGGGGGGGTTCACCGGGGAGCTGTTTTTT. The chain links TRBV7-3 to TRBJ2-2, with 13 bases matching TRBD2. Germline loops: CDR1 SGHTA, CDR2 FQGTGA. Losses at the gene ends were 7 bases for V and 4 bases for J; bases not matched to a gene: 3. This CDR3 region has 15 residues.

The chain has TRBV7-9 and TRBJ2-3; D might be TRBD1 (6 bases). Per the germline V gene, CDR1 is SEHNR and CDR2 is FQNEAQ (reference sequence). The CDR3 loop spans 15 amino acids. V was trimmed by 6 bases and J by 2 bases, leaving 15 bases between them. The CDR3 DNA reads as TGTGCCAGCAGGTACAGGGTTGGGGACACAGATACGCAGTATTTT. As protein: CASRYRVGDTDTQYF.

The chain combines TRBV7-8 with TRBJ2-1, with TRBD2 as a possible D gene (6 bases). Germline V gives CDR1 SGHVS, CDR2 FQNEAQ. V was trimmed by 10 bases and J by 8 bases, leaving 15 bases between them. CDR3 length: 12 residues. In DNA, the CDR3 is TGTGCCACGAAAACTAGCTTCTATGAGCAGTTCTTC. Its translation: CATKTSFYEQFF.

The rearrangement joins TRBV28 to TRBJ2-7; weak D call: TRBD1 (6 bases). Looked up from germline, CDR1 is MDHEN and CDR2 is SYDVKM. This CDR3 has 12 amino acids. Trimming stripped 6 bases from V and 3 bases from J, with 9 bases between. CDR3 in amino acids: CASRQQGYEQYF. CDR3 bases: TGTGCCAGCAGACAACAGGGCTACGAGCAGTACTTC.

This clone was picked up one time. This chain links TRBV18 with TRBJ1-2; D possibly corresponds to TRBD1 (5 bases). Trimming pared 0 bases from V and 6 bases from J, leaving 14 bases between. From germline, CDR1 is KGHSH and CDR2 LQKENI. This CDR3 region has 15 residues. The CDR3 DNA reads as TGTGCCAGCTCACCACCAGGAGATTTGGGGCATGGCTACACCTTC. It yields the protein CASSPPGDLGHGYTF.

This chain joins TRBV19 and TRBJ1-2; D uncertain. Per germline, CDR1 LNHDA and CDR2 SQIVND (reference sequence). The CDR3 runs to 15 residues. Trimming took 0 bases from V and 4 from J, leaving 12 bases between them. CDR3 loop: CASSIDLAEGYGYTF. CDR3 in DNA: TGTGCCAGTAGTATAGATCTGGCAGAGGGCTATGGCTACACCTTC.

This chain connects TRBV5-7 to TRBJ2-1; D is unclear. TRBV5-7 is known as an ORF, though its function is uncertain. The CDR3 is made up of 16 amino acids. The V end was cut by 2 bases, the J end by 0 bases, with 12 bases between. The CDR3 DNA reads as TGTGCCAGCAGCTTAACCGAGGATGGCTCCTACAATGAGCAGTTCTTC. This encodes CASSLTEDGSYNEQFF.

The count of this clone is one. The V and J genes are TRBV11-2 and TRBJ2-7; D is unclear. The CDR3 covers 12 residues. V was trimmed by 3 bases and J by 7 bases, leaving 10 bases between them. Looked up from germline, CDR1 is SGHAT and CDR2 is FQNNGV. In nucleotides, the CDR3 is TGTGCCAGCAGCTTGGTCCACGGTGAGCAGTACTTC. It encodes CASSLVHGEQYF.

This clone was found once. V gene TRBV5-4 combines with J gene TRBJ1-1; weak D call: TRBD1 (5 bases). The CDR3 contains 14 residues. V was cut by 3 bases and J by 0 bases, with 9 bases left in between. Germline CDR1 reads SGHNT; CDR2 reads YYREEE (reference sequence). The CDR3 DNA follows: TGTGCCAGCAGCTCAGGGATAGTGAACACTGAAGCTTTCTTT. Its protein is CASSSGIVNTEAFF.

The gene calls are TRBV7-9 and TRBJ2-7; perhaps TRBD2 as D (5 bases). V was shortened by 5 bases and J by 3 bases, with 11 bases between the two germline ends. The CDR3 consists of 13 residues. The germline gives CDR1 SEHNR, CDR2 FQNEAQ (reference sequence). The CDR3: CASSLDRGYEQYF. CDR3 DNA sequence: TGTGCCAGCAGCCTGGACCGGGGCTACGAGCAGTACTTC.